This T cell receptor (beta chain) stems from a study of blood T cell repertoires in COVID-19. Looking at the study overall: Collection of acute and convalescent COVID-19 samples took place in the United States, Italy and Spain. The cDNA or gDNA used as material had been derived from T cells, B-cell-depleted T cells, or PBMCs.

V dropped 5 bases and J dropped 7; count of bases not matched to a gene: 6. CDR1 is MNHEY, CDR2 SVGAGI, per germline. This CDR3 has 14 residues. This clone was recorded many times. In the study's own analysis: Nucleated cell number was recorded as an estimate derived from reference gene primer amplification. The method was immunoSEQ multiplex PCR; TCRdb's version includes in-frame clones alone and lacks a portion of them. The V and J calls and clone size were taken over from that table, and D and trimming were inferred from the DNA. Of around 130,000 clones listed, approximately 81% were seen once; the top ten hold around 1.4%.

The chain carries TRBV6-5 and TRBJ1-1; TRBD1 matches at 11 bases. This TCR was recovered from a man aged 55 to 70 with acute or convalescent COVID-19. The material sequenced was peripheral blood. The CDR3 sequence: CASSPGTGGNEAFF. CDR3 bases: TGTGCCAGCAGTCCTGGGACAGGGGGGAATGAAGCTTTCTTT.